Listed below are T cell receptor beta chains from one sample, sequenced in a study of read filtering for tumor transcriptome and immune sequencing. TCRdb re-derived calls from the reads in MiXCR, one entry per CDR3 protein. The table includes fewer than 150,000 distinct CDR3 sequences, under 15% detected once. The sample taken for sequencing was a population of CD138-negative cells sorted from bone marrow. The receptor source for this set is a donor aged 40 or older with multiple myeloma. Both conserved end residues are part of each CDR3. D genes are given only for firm matches. Rows give clone size only sometimes, using once, few, many, or a class for an expanded clone.

clone size,J gene,D gene,V gene,CDR3 DNA,CDR3 protein
many,TRBJ1-6,.,TRBV20-1,TGCAGTGCTGAACTAAGTGAGACGACAACTTTCTTT,CSAELSETTTFF
.,TRBJ2-5,TRBD2,TRBV20-1,TGCGGTCTACTAGCGGGAGGACAAGAGACCCAGTACTTC,CGLLAGGQETQYF
many,TRBJ2-1,.,TRBV29-1,TGCAGCGTTCACGACCCGTCTGAGCAGTTCTTC,CSVHDPSEQFF
.,TRBJ2-2,.,TRBV20-1,TGCAGTGGTAGAGATTTGGCCCAGGGGCCCGGGGAGCTGTCTTTT,CSGRDLAQGPGELSF
.,TRBJ1-5,.,TRBV10-1,TGCGCCAGCAGTTCTACCCGGTTACATACGCAGCATTTT,CASSSTRLHTQHF
.,TRBJ2-3,.,TRBV4-2,TGTGCCAGCAGCCAATCGGCGGGCAGGGCAACAGATACGCAGTATTTT,CASSQSAGRATDTQYF
many,TRBJ2-3,.,TRBV29-1,TGCAGCGTTGGGGTAGGGATCTCAGATACGCAGTATTTT,CSVGVGISDTQYF
many,TRBJ2-3,TRBD2,TRBV6-6,TGTGCCAGCAGTTATAGCGGGGAAGAAGGAGATACGCAGTATTTT,CASSYSGEEGDTQYF
many,TRBJ2-2,TRBD1,TRBV7-9,TGTGCCAGCAGCTTAGAAGCAGGGGGCGCCGGGGAGCTGTTTTTT,CASSLEAGGAGELFF
few,TRBJ2-3,.,TRBV7-2,TGTGCCAGCAGCCTGGGTGGGGGTGCAGATACGCAGTATTTT,CASSLGGGADTQYF
many,TRBJ1-5,TRBD1,TRBV28,TGTGCCAGCAGTTCGGGACAGGGAGTCAATCAGCCCCAGCATTTT,CASSSGQGVNQPQHF
many,TRBJ2-3,TRBD2,TRBV6-1,TGTGCCAGCAGTGAAGAATCGGGGGGGCCAGATACGCAGTATTTT,CASSEESGGPDTQYF
many,TRBJ2-2,.,TRBV6-5,TGTGCCAGCAGTCCCCCGGGGCGGAACACCGGGGAGCTGTTTTTT,CASSPPGRNTGELFF